The 3 T cell receptor beta chains listed next were all sequenced from one sample in a study of graft-versus-host responses after intestinal transplantation. The repertoire was sequenced with immunoSEQ multiplex PCR; TCRdb's copy has only in-frame clones and lacks some. Of 98,000 or so clones listed, more than 85% were seen once; the top ten hold about 0.9%. Antigens of these TCRs are unknown. The specimen comprised unstimulated CD4+ T cells sorted from spleen or lymph node cells, sampled before intestinal transplant. These receptors were taken from a human donor who received an intestinal transplant.

The gene calls are TRBV6-1 and TRBJ2-5; 7 nucleotides agree with TRBD2. The junction had 10 bases not matched to a gene; V was cut back by 3 bases and J by 9 bases. The CDR3 covers 14 residues. From germline, CDR1 is MNHNS and CDR2 SASEGT. The CDR3 DNA reads as TGTGCCAGCAGTGAGGAAGCAGTTGGGGGGGCCCAGTACTTC. Encoded protein: CASSEEAVGGAQYF.

The chain recombines TRBV28 with TRBJ2-3, with 7 bases aligning to TRBD1. The V gene's germline CDR1 is MDHEN and CDR2 SYDVKM. The CDR3 sequence is 19 residues long. V was clipped by 5 bases and J by 3 bases; unmatched bases: 20. The CDR3 region has the DNA TGTGCCAGCAGTGTCCCGACAGGGAGTCTTCAAATCGCGACAGATACGCAGTATTTT. Protein: CASSVPTGSLQIATDTQYF.

The chain carries TRBV11-2 and TRBJ2-2; unclear D gene. This CDR3 is built from 15 residues. CDR1 SGHAT and CDR2 FQNNGV come from the germline V gene. V dropped 3 bases and J dropped 8 bases, with 16 bases sitting between them. CDR3 DNA sequence: TGTGCCAGCAGCTTTGGGGTTATTCCACGGGGGGAGCTGTTTTTT. It translates to CASSFGVIPRGELFF.